Sequencing of this T cell receptor beta chain was carried out in a study of blood T cell repertoires in COVID-19. Looking at the study overall: Researchers got acute and convalescent COVID-19 samples from the United States, Italy and Spain.

The germline CDR1 and CDR2 sequences are SGHRS and YFSETQ. V was cut by 0 bases and J by 10 bases, with 13 bases left in between. The CDR3 extends over 13 amino acids. This clone was recorded once. Assay: immunoSEQ multiplex PCR; the TCRdb copy retains only in-frame clones and omits some. The repertoire holds about 160,000 clones, 85% seen once, with under 4% in the top ten. The TCR originated in a human donor with acute or convalescent COVID-19. The donor label of this sample is uncertain. J is TRBJ1-1 and V is TRBV5-1; TRBD1 is a possible D gene (5 bases). The sequenced sample consisted of peripheral blood. The CDR3 spells CASSLAGGDGAFF. The CDR3 DNA follows: TGCGCCAGCAGCTTGGCGGGGGGAGACGGAGCTTTCTTT. The whole variable domain, remainder taken from reference TRBV5-1 and TRBJ1-1, is KAGVTQTPRYLIKTRGQQVTLSCSPISGHRSVSWYQQTPGQGLQFLFEYFSETQRNKGNFPGRFSGRQFSNSRSEMNVSTLELGDSALYLCASSLAGGDGAFFGQGTRLTVV.